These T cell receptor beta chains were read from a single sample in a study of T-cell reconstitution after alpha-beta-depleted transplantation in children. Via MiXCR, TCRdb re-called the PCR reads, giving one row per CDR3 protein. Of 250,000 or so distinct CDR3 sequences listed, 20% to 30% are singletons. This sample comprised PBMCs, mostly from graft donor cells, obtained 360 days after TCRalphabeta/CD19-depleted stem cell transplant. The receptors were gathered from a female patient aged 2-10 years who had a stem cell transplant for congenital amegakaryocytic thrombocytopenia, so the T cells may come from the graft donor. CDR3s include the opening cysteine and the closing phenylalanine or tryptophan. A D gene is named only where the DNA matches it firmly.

CDR3: CATSSGQGVQPQHF; J: TRBJ1-5; D: TRBD1; V: TRBV15
CDR3: CSARLDYNEQFF; J: TRBJ2-1; D: -; V: TRBV20-1
CDR3: CASSARQGGGTEAFF; J: TRBJ1-1; D: TRBD1; V: TRBV6-1
CDR3: CSAGTTLSAKNIQYF; J: TRBJ2-4; D: -; V: TRBV20-1
CDR3: CASSRGWQKTGELFF; J: TRBJ2-2; D: -; V: TRBV3-1
CDR3: CASSLAGTYTEAFF; J: TRBJ1-1; D: -; V: TRBV12-3/TRBV12-4
CDR3: CASSLARGFAYEQYF; J: TRBJ2-7; D: -; V: TRBV12-3/TRBV12-4
CDR3: CASSPQGGELFF; J: TRBJ2-2; D: -; V: TRBV19
CDR3: CASSQELGGVGQPQHF; J: TRBJ1-5; D: -; V: TRBV4-3
CDR3: CASSWADRTDTQYF; J: TRBJ2-3; D: -; V: TRBV5-1